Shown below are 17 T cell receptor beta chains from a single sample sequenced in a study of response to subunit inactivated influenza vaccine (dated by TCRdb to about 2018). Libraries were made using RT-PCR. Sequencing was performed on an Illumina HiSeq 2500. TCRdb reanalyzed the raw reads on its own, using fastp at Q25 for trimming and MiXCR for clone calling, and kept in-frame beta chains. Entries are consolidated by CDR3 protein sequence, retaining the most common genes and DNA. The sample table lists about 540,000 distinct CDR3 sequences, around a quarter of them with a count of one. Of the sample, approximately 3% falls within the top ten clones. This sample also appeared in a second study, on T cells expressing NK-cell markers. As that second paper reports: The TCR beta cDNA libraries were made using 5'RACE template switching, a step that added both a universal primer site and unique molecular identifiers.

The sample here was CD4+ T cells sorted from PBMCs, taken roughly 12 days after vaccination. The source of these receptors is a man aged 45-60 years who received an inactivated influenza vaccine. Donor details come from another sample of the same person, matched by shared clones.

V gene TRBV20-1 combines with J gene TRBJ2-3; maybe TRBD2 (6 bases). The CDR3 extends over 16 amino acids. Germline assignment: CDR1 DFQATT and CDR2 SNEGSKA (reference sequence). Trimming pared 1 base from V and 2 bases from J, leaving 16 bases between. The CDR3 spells CSARAGRSILTDTQYF. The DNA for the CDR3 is TGCAGTGCTAGAGCCGGGAGATCAATCCTCACAGATACGCAGTATTTT.

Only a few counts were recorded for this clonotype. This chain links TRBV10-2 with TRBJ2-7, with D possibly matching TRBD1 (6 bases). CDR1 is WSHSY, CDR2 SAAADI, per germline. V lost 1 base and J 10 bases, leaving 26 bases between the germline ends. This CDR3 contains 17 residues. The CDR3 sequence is CASSEFPIGPTGSLQYF. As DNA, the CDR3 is TGCGCCAGCAGTGAGTTTCCTATTGGGCCCACAGGGTCACTACAGTACTTC.

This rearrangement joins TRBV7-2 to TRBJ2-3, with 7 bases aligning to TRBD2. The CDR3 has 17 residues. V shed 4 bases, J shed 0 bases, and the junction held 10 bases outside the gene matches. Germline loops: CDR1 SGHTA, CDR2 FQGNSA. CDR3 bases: TGTGCCAGCAGCTCTCGGCCGGGGGGACTTAGCACAGATACGCAGTATTTT. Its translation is CASSSRPGGLSTDTQYF.

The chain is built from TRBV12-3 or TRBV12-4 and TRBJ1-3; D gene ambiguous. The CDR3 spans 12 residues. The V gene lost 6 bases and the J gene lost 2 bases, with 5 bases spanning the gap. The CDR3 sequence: CASSHAGNTIYF. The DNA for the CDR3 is TGTGCCAGCAGCCACGCTGGAAACACCATATATTTT.

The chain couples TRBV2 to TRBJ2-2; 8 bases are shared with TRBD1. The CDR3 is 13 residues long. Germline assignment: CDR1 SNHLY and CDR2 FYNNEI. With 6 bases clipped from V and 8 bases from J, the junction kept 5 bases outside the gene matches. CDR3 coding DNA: TGTGCCAGCAGGGACAGGGTCTTAGGGGAGCTGTTTTTT. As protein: CASRDRVLGELFF.

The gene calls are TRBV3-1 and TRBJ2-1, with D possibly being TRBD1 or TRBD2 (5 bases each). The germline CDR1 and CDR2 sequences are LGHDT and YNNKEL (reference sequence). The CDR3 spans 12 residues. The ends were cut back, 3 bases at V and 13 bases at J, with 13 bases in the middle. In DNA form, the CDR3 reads TGTGCCAGCAGCCAGCTGGGGACCCCTCAGTTCTTC. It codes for CASSQLGTPQFF.

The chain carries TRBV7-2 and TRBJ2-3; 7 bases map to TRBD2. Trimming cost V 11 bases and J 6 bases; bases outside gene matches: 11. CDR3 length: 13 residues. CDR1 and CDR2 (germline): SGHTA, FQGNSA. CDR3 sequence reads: CASMGGARDTQYF. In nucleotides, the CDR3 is TGTGCCTCAATGGGAGGGGCGCGTGATACGCAGTATTTT.

The CDR3: CSATEGAGNQPQHF. The CDR3 region has the DNA TGCAGTGCGACCGAGGGGGCTGGCAATCAGCCCCAGCATTTT. This chain links TRBV20-1 with TRBJ1-5; 7 positions agree with TRBD1. Germline V gene data show CDR1 as DFQATT and CDR2 as SNEGSKA (reference sequence). The CDR3 is 14 residues long. J lost 2 bases, V lost 6 bases, and 7 bases had no gene match.

The CDR3 DNA follows: TGTGCCAGCAGTGTTGGGAGGGAAACTGGGGCCAACGTCCTGACTTTC. This encodes CASSVGRETGANVLTF. The V and J genes are TRBV6-1 and TRBJ2-6; the match to TRBD2 covers 7 bases. The junction had 5 bases not matched to a gene; V was cut back by 4 bases and J by 2 bases. The CDR3 has 16 amino acids. Germline V gene lookup returns CDR1 MNHNS and CDR2 SASEGT.

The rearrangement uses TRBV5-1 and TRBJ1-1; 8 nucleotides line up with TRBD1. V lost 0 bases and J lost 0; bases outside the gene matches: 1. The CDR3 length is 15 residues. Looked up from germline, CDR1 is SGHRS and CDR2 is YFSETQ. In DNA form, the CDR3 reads TGCGCCAGCAGCTTGGGGGACAGGATGAACACTGAAGCTTTCTTT. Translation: CASSLGDRMNTEAFF.

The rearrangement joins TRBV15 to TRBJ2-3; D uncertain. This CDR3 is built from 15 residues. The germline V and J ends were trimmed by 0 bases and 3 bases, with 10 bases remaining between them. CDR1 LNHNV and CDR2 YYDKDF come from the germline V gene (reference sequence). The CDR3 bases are TGTGCCACCAGCAGAGATCAGAGTAGGACAGATACGCAGTATTTT. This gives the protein CATSRDQSRTDTQYF.

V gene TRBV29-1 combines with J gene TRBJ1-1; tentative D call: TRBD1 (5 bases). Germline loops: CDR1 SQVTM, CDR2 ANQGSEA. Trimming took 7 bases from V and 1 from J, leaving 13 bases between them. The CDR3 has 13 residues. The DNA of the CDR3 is TGCAGCGGGGGGGGACGGGGGAACACTGAAGCTTTCTTT. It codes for CSGGGRGNTEAFF.

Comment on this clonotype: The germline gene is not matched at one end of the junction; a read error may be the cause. The CDR3 DNA is TGTGCCAGCAGACTTCCGGGACAGGGAGAGACCCGGTACTTC. Translating it yields CASRLPGQGETRYF. The chain combines TRBV6-2 or TRBV6-3 with TRBJ2-5; 9 bases match TRBD1. Per germline, CDR1 MNHEY and CDR2 SVGEGT. The CDR3 contains 14 residues.

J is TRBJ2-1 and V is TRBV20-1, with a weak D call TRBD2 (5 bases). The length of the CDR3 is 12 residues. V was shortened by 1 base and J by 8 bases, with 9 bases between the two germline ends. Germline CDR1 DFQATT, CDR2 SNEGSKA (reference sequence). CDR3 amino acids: CSARGRRHEQFF. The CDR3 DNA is TGCAGTGCTAGAGGGCGGAGGCATGAGCAGTTCTTC.

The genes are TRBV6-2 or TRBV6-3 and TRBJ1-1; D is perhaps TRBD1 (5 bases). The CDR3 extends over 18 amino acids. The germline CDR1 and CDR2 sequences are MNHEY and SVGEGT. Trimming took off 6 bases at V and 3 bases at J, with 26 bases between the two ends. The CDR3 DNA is TGTGCCAGCAGCTACCGAGATTACCCCGGGACGGAACACACTGAAGCTTTCTTT. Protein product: CASSYRDYPGTEHTEAFF.

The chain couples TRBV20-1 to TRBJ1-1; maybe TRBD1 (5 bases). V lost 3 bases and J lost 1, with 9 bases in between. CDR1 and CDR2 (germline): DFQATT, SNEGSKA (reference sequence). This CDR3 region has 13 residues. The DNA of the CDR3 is TGCAGTGCTAGGTCCGGGACGAACACTGAAGCTTTCTTT. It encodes CSARSGTNTEAFF.

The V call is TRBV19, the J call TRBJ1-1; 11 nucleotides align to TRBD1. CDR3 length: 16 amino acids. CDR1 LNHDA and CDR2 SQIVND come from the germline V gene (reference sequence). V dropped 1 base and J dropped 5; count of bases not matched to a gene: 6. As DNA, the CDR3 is TGTGCCAGTAGTATAGGTCCGGGACAGGGGGATACTGAAGCTTTCTTT. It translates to CASSIGPGQGDTEAFF.